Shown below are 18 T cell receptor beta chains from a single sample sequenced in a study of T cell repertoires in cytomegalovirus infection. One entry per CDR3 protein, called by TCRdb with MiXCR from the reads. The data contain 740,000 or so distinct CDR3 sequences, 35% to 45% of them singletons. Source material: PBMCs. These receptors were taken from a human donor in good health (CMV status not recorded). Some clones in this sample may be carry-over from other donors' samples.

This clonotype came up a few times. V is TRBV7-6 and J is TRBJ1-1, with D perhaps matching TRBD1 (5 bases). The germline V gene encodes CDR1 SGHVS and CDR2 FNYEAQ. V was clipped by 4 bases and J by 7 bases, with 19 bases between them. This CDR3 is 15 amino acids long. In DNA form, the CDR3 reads TGTGCCAGCAGCTACCCGGGCGGTAGCGGGGGTGAAGCTTTCTTT. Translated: CASSYPGGSGGEAFF. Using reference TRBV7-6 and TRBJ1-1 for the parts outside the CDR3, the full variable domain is GAGVSQSPRYKVTKRGQDVALRCDPISGHVSLYWYRQALGQGPEFLTYFNYEAQQDKSGLPNDRFSAERPEGSISTLTIQRTEQRDSAMYRCASSYPGGSGGEAFFGQGTRLTVV.

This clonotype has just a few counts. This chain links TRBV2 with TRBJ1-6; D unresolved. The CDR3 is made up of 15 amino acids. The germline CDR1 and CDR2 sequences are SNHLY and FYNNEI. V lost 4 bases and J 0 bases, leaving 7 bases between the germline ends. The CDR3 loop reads CASSGSSSYNSPLHF. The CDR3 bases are TGTGCCAGCAGTGGCTCGAGCTCCTATAATTCACCCCTCCACTTT.

CDR3 in amino acids: CASSPQEDKNIQYF. The CDR3 nucleotides are TGCGCCAGCAGCCCCCAGGAGGACAAAAACATTCAGTACTTC. The chain joins TRBV5-1 to TRBJ2-4; D is possibly TRBD2 (5 bases). V lost 4 bases and J lost 3, with 11 bases in between. The CDR3 is 14 residues long. Germline V gene sequence: CDR1 SGHRS, CDR2 YFSETQ.

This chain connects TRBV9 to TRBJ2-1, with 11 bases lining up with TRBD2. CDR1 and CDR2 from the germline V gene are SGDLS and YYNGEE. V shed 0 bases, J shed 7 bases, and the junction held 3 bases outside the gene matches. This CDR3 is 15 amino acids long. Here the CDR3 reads CASSVGSSGGNEQFF. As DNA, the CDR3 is TGTGCCAGCAGCGTAGGGTCTAGCGGGGGGAATGAGCAGTTCTTC.

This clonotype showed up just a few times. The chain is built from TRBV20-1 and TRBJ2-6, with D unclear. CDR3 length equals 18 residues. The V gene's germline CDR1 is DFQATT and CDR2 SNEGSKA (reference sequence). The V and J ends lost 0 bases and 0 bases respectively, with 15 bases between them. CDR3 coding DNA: TGCAGTGCTAGAGAAAGGGCAGGCTACTCCTCTGGGGCCAACGTCCTGACTTTC. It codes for CSARERAGYSSGANVLTF.

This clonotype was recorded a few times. The CDR3 sequence: CASSLYAGGEQYF. CDR3 DNA sequence: TGTGCCAGCAGTTTATATGCGGGCGGCGAGCAGTACTTC. The gene calls are TRBV12-3 or TRBV12-4 and TRBJ2-7, with a tentative D call TRBD2 (5 bases). The CDR3 spans 13 residues. V dropped 2 bases and J dropped 6 bases, with 11 bases sitting between them.

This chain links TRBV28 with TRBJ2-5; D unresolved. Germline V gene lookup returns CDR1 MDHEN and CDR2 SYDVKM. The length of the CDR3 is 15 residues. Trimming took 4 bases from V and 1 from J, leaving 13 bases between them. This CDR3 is CASSSTPRPQETQYF. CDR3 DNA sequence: TGTGCCAGCAGTTCGACCCCGCGCCCCCAAGAGACCCAGTACTTC.

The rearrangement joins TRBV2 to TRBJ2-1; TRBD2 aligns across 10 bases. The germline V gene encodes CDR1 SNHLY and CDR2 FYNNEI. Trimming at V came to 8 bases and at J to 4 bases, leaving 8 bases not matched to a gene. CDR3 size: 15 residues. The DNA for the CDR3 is TGTGCCAGCGAGACAAGCGGGGGGGCTTACAATGAGCAGTTCTTC. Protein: CASETSGGAYNEQFF.

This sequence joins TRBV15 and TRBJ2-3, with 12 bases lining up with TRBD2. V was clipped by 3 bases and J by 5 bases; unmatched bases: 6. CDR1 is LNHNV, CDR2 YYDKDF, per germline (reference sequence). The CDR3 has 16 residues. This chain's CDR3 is CATSRVLAGGKDTQYF. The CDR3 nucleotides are TGTGCCACCAGCAGGGTACTAGCGGGAGGTAAAGATACGCAGTATTTT.

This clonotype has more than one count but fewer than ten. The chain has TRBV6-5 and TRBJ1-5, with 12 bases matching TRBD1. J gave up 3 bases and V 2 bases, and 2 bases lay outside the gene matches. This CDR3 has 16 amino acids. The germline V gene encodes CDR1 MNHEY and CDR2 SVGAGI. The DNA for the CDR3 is TGTGCCAGCAGTTACGGGACAGGGGGCAACAATCAGCCCCAGCATTTT. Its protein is CASSYGTGGNNQPQHF.

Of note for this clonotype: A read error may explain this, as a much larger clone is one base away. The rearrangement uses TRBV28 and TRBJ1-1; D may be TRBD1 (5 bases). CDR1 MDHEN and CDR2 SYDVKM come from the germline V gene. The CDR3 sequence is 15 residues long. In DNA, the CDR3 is TGTGACAGCAGATTAAGGGGTGGCCGGAACACTGAAGCTTTCTTT. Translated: CDSRLRGGRNTEAFF.

CDR3 coding DNA: TGCAGTGCTAGGTTCGAGGGCGGTAAAAACATTCAGTACTTC. It encodes CSARFEGGKNIQYF. The rearrangement uses TRBV20-1 and TRBJ2-4; a weak D match, TRBD2 (5 bases). Germline CDR1 reads DFQATT; CDR2 reads SNEGSKA (reference sequence). V lost 3 bases and J 4 bases, leaving 13 bases between the germline ends. The CDR3 sequence is 14 residues long.

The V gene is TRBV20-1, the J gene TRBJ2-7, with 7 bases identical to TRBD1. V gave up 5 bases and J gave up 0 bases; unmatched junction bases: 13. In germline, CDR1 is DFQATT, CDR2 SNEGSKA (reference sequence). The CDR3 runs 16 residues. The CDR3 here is CSALAEDRRASYEQYF. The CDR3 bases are TGCAGTGCTCTGGCCGAGGACAGGCGCGCCTCCTACGAGCAGTACTTC.

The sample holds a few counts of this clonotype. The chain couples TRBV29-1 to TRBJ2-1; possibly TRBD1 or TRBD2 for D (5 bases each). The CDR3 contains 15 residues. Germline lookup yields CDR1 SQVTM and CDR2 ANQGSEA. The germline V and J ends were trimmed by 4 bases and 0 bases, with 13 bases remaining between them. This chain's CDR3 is CSVGPLGDSYNEQFF. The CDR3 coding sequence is TGCAGCGTTGGCCCCCTGGGGGACTCCTACAATGAGCAGTTCTTC.

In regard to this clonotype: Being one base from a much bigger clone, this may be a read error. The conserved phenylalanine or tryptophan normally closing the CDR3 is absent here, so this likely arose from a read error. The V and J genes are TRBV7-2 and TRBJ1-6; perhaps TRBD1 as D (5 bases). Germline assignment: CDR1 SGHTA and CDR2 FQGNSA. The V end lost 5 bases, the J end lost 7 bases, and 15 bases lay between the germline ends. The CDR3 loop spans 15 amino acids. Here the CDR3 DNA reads TGTGCCAGCAGCCTCCTAACGGGGGGGAATTCACCCCTCCACTTG. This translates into CASSLLTGGNSPLHL.

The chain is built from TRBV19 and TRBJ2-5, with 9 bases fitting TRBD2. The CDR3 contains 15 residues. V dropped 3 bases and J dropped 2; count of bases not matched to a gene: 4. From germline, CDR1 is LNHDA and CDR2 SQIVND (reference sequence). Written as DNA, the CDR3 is TGTGCCAGTAGTATCAGAGCGGGAGGACAAGAGACCCAGTACTTC. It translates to CASSIRAGGQETQYF.

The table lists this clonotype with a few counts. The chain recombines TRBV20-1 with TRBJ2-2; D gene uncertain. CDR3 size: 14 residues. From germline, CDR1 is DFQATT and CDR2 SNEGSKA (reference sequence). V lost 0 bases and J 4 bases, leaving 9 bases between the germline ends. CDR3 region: CSARDPRTTGELFF. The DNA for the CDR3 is TGCAGTGCTAGAGATCCACGGACCACCGGGGAGCTGTTTTTT.

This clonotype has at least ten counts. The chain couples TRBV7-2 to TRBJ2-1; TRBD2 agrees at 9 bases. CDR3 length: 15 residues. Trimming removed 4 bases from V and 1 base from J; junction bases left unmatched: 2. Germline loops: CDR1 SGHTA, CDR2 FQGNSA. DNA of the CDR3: TGTGCCAGCAGCTCTAGCGGGGCATCCTACAATGAGCAGTTCTTC. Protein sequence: CASSSSGASYNEQFF.